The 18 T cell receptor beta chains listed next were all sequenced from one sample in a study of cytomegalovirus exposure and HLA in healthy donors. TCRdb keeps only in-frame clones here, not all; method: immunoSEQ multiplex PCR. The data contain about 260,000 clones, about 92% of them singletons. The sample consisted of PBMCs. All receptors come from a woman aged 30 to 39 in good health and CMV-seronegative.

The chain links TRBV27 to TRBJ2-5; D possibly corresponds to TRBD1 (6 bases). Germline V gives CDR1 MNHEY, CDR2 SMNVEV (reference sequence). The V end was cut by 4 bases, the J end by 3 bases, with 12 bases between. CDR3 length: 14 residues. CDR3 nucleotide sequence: TGTGCCAGCAGTTGGGGGCAGACTAAAGAGACCCAGTACTTC. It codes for CASSWGQTKETQYF.

CDR3 bases: TGCGCCAGCAGATTTCTGCGGGACGGAGCCTACGAGCAGTACTTC. Protein sequence: CASRFLRDGAYEQYF. The chain carries TRBV5-1 and TRBJ2-7; TRBD2 is a possible D gene (6 bases). Germline V lookup: CDR1 SGHRS, CDR2 YFSETQ. The CDR3 totals 15 residues. The V end was cut by 5 bases, the J end by 2 bases, with 17 bases between.

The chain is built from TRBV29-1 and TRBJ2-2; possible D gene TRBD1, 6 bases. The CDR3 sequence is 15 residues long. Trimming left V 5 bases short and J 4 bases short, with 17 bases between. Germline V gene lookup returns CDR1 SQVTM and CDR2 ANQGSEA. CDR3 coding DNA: TGCAGCGTTACACAGGTCGTAGGGGGCACCGGGGAGCTGTTTTTT. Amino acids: CSVTQVVGGTGELFF.

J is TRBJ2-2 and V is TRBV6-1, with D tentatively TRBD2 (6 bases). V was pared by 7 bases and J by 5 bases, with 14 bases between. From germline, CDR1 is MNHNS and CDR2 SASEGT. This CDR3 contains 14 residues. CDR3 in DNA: TGTGCCAGCATGCTCCTAGCGACTACCGGGGAGCTGTTTTTT. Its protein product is CASMLLATTGELFF.

The CDR3 reads CASSANLRQRGRPYEQYF. The CDR3 DNA sequence: TGTGCCAGCAGCGCCAACCTCAGACAGCGCGGGAGGCCCTACGAGCAGTACTTC. The rearrangement joins TRBV5-6 to TRBJ2-7; 8 bases line up with TRBD2. CDR3 size: 18 residues. V trimming: 4 bases; J trimming: 2 bases; junction bases outside the gene matches: 17. Germline lookup yields CDR1 SGHDT and CDR2 YYEEEE. Looking up the rest from reference TRBV5-6 and TRBJ2-7 gives the full variable domain: DAGVTQSPTHLIKTRGQQVTLRCSPKSGHDTVSWYQQALGQGPQFIFQYYEEEERQRGNFPDRFSGHQFPNYSSELNVNALLLGDSALYLCASSANLRQRGRPYEQYFGPGTRLTVT.

For the CDR3, the DNA is TGTGCCAGCAGTTTATTCGGGGTCCCCGGGGCCAACGTCCTGACTTTC. It codes for CASSLFGVPGANVLTF. The V gene is TRBV27, the J gene TRBJ2-6, with D perhaps TRBD2 (5 bases). The CDR3 has 16 amino acids. The germline V and J ends were trimmed by 1 base and 4 bases, with 11 bases remaining between them. Looked up from germline, CDR1 is MNHEY and CDR2 is SMNVEV (reference sequence).

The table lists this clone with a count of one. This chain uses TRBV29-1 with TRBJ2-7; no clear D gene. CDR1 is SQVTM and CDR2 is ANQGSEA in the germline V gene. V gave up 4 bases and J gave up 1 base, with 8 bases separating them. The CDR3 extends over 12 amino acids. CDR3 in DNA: TGCAGCGTTGTGTTACAGTCCTACGAGCAGTACTTC. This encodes CSVVLQSYEQYF.

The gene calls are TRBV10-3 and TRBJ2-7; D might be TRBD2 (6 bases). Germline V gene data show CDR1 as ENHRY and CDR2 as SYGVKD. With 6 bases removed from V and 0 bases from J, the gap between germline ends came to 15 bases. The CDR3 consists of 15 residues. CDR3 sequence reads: CAISISDGSSYEQYF. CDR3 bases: TGTGCCATCAGCATTTCAGACGGGAGCTCCTACGAGCAGTACTTC.

The DNA for the CDR3 is TGTGCCAGCAGTGAAGGACAAATCCAAGAGACCCAGTACTTC. Translating gives CASSEGQIQETQYF. The V and J genes are TRBV6-1 and TRBJ2-5; D gene ambiguous. The length of the CDR3 is 14 residues. Germline V gene sequence: CDR1 MNHNS, CDR2 SASEGT. With 1 base removed from V and 1 base from J, the gap between germline ends came to 7 bases.

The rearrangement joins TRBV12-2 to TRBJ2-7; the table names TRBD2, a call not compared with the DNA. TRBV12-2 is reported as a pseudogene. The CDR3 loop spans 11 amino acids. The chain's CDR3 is CASRTWTGQYF. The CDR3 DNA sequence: TGTGCAAGTCGCACTTGGACTGGGCAGTACTTC.

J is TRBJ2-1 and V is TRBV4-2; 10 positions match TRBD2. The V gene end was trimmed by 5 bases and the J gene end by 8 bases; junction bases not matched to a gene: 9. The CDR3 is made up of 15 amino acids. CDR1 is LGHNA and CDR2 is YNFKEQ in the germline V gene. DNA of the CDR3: TGTGCCAGCAGCGCCGGGACTAGCGCCACGCATGAGCAGTTCTTC. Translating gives CASSAGTSATHEQFF.

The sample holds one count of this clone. CDR3 DNA sequence: TGTGCCAGCAGAGCGGCGGAGACCCAGTACTTC. Protein: CASRAAETQYF. The chain is built from TRBV27 and TRBJ2-5, with D maybe TRBD2 (5 bases). V was clipped by 6 bases and J by 5 bases, with 7 bases between them. In germline, CDR1 is MNHEY, CDR2 SMNVEV (reference sequence). This CDR3 is 11 amino acids long.

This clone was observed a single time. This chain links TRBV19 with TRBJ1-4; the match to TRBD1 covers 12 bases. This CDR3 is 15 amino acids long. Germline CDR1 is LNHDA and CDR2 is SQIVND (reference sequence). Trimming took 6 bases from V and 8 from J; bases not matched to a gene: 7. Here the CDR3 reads CASRKTGTGGEKLFF. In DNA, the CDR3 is TGTGCCAGTAGGAAGACCGGGACAGGGGGCGAAAAACTGTTTTTT.

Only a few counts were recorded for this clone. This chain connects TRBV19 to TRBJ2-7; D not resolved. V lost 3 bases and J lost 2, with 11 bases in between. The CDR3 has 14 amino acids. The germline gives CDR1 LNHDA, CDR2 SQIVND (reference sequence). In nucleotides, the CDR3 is TGTGCCAGTAGTATTCAGCTAGGCACCTACGAGCAGTACTTC. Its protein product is CASSIQLGTYEQYF.

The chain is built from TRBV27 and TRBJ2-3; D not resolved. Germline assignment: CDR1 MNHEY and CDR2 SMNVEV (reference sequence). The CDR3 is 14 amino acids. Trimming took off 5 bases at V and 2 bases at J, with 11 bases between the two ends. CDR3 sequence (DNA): TGTGCCAGCAGTAACCATTTGTCCACAGATACGCAGTATTTT. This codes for CASSNHLSTDTQYF.

The CDR3 here is CASSVSVGGGEAFF. In nucleotides, the CDR3 is TGTGCCAGCAGCGTTTCTGTGGGGGGAGGTGAAGCTTTCTTT. The chain combines TRBV9 with TRBJ1-1; TRBD1 is a possible D gene (5 bases). The CDR3 extends over 14 amino acids. Trimming removed 2 bases at V and 7 bases at J, with 15 bases between. CDR1 and CDR2 from the germline V gene are SGDLS and YYNGEE.

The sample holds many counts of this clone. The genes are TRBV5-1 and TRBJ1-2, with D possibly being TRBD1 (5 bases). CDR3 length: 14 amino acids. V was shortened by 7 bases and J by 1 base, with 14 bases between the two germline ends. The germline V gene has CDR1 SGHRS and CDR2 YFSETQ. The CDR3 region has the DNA TGCGCCAGCTCCCGGGACGTTGGTAACTATGGCTACACCTTC. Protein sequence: CASSRDVGNYGYTF.

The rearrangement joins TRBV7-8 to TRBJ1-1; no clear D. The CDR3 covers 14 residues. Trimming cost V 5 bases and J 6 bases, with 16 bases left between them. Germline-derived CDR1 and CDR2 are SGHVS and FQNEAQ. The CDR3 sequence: CASSPPRVSAEAFF. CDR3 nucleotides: TGTGCCAGCAGCCCCCCGCGAGTGTCGGCTGAAGCTTTCTTT.